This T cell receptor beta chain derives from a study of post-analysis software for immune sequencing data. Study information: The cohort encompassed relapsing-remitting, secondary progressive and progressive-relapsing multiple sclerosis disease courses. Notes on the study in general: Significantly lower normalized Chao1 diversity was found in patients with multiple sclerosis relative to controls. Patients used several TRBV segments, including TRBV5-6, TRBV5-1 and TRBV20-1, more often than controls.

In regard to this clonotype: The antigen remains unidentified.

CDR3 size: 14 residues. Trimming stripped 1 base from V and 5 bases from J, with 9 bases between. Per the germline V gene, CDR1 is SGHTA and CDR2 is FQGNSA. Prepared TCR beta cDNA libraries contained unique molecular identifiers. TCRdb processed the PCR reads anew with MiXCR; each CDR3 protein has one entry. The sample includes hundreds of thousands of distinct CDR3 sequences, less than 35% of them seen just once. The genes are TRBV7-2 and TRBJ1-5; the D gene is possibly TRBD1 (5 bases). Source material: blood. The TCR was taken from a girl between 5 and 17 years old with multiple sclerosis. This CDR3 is CASSLGGWDQPQHF. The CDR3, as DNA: TGTGCCAGCAGCTTAGGGGGCTGGGATCAGCCCCAGCATTTT.